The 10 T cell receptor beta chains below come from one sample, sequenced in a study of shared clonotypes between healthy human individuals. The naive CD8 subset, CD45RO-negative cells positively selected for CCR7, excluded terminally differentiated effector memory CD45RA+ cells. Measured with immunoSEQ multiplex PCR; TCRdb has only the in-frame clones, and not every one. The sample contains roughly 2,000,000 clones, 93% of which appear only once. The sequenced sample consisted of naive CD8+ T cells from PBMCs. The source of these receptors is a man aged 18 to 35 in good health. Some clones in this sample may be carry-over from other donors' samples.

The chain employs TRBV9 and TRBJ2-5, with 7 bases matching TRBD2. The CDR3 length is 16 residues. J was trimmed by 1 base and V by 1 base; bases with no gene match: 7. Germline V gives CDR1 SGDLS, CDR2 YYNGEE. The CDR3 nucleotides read TGTGCCAGCAGCGTATCGGGCGGGAGTACCCAAGAGACCCAGTACTTC. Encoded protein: CASSVSGGSTQETQYF.

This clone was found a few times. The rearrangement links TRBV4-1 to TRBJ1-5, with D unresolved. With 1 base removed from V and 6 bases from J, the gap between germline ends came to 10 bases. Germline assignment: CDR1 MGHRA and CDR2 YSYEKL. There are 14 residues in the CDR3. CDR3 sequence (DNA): TGCGCCAGCAGCCAAGGTGGACTTATTCAGCCCCAGCATTTT. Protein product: CASSQGGLIQPQHF.

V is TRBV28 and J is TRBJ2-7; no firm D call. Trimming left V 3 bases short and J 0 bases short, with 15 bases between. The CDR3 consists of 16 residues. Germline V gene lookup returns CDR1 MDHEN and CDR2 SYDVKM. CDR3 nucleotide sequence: TGTGCCAGCAGTTTTGGTCTTGCGGACCCCTCCTACGAGCAGTACTTC. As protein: CASSFGLADPSYEQYF.

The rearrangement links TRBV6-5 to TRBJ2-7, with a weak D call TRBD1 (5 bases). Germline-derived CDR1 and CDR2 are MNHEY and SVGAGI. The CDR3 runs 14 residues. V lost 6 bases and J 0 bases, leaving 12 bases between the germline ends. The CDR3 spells CASRPGLISYEQYF. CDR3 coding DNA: TGTGCCAGCAGACCAGGGTTAATCTCCTACGAGCAGTACTTC.

The DNA for the CDR3 is TGTGCCAGGATGGACAGAATGAACACTGAAGCTTTCTTT. Its protein product is CARMDRMNTEAFF. The chain is built from TRBV2 and TRBJ1-1; TRBD1 is a possible D gene (6 bases). V dropped 9 bases and J dropped 0 bases, with 11 bases sitting between them. The V gene's germline CDR1 is SNHLY and CDR2 FYNNEI. CDR3 length equals 13 residues.

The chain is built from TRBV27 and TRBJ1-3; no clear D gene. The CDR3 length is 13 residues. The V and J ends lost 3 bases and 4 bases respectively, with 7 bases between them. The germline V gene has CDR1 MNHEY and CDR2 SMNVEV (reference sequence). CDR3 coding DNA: TGTGCCAGCAGTTTCCTCCCGGGAAACACCATATATTTT. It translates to CASSFLPGNTIYF.

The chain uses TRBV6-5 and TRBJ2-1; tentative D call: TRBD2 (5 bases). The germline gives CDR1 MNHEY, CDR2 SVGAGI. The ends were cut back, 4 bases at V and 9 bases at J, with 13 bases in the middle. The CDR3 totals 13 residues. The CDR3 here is CASSWELRGEQFF. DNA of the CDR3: TGTGCCAGCAGTTGGGAACTTCGGGGTGAGCAGTTCTTC.

The CDR3 DNA reads as TGCAGCGTTGAAGTTCCGACGACAGGGCCCGAGCAGTACTTC. This encodes CSVEVPTTGPEQYF. V gene TRBV29-1 combines with J gene TRBJ2-7; 7 bases line up with TRBD1. The CDR3 is 14 amino acids. Trimming at V came to 1 base and at J to 6 bases, leaving 9 bases not matched to a gene. The V gene's germline CDR1 is SQVTM and CDR2 ANQGSEA.

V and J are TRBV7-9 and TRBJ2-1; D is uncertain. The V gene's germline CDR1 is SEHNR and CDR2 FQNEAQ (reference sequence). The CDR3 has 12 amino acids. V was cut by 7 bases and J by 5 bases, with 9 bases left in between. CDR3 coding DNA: TGTGCCAGCAAATTCATTGACAATGAGCAGTTCTTC. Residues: CASKFIDNEQFF.

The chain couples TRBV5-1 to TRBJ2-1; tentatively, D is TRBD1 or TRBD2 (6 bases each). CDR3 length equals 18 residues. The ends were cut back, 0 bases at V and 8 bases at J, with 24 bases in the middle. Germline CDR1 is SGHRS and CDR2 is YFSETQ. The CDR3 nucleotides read TGCGCCAGCAGCTTGGCCGAAGGGAGGCTCTTTGGGGGGCATGAGCAGTTCTTC. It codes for CASSLAEGRLFGGHEQFF.